The clone carrying this T cell receptor (beta chain) was recorded a few times. The sample belongs to a study of control samples from healthy donors and cancer patients. There are 13 residues in the CDR3. V dropped 5 bases and J dropped 9 bases, with 14 bases sitting between them. Here immunoSEQ multiplex PCR was the method, and the copy in TCRdb shows in-frame clones only, minus some. The sample contains 85,000 to 95,000 clones, roughly 82% of which appear only once. This clonotype was sampled from a woman aged 55-75 years in good health. Sequences were obtained from blood. The chain carries TRBV12-3 or TRBV12-4 and TRBJ2-1; a weak D match, TRBD1 (5 bases). This CDR3 reads CASSLWGGSEQFF. In nucleotides, the CDR3 is TGTGCCAGCAGTCTGTGGGGCGGAAGTGAGCAGTTCTTC.